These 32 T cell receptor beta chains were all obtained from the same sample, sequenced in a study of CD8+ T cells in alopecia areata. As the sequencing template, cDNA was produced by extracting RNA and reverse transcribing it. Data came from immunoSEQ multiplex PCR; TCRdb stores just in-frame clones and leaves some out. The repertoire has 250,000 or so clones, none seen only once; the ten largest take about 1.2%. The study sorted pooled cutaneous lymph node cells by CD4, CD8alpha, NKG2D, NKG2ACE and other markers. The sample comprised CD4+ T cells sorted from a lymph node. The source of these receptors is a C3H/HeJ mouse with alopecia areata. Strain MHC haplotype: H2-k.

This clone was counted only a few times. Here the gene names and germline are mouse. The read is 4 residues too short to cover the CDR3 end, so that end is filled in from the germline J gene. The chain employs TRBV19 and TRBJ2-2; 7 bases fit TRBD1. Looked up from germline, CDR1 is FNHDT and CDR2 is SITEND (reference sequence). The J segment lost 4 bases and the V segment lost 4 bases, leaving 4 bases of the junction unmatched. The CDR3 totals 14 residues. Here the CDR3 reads CASSATGTTGQLYF. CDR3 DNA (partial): TGTGCCAGCAGTGCGACAGGGACCACCGGG.

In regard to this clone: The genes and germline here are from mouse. The CDR3 region is CASRRQGGNSDYTF. Incomplete CDR3 DNA: TGTGCCAGCAGGAGACAGGGGGGAAACTCC. The chain has TRBV13-1 and TRBJ1-2; TRBD1 matches at 9 bases. The read ends 4 residues shy of where the CDR3 ends; the end is completed using the germline J gene. The germline V gene encodes CDR1 NSHNY and CDR2 SYGAGN. The ends lost 5 bases at V and 1 base at J; junction bases unmatched: 3. The CDR3 sequence is 14 residues long.

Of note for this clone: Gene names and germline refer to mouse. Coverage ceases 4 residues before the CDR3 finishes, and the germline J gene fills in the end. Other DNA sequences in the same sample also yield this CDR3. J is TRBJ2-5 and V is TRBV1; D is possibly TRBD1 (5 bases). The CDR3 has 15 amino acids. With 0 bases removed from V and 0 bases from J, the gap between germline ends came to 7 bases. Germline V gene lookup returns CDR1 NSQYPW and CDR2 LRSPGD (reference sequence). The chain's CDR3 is CTCSAERGNQDTQYF. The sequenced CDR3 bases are TGCACCTGCAGTGCAGAGAGGGGTAACCAAGAC. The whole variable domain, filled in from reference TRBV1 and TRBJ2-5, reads VTLLEQNPRWRLVPRGQAVNLRCILKNSQYPWMSWYQQDLQKQLQWLFTLRSPGDKEVKSLPGADYLATRVTDTELRLQVANMSQGRTLYCTCSAERGNQDTQYFGPGTRLLVL.

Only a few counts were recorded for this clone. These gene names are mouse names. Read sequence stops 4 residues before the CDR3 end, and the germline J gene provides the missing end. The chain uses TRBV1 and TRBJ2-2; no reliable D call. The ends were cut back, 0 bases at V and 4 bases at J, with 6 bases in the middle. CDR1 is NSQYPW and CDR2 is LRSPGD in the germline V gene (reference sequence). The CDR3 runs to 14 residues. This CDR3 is CTCSADFGTGQLYF. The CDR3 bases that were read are TGCACCTGCAGTGCAGATTTTGGCACCGGG.

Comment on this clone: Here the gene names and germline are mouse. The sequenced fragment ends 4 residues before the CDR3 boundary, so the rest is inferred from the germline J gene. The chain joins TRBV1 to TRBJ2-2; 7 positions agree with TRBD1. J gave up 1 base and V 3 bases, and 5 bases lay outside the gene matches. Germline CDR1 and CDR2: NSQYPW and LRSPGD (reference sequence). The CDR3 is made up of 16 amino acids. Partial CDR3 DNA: TGCACCTGCAGTGCCCTCCGGGACAGAAACACCGGG. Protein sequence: CTCSALRDRNTG. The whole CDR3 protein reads CTCSALRDRNTGQLYF. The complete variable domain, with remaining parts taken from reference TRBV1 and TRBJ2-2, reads VTLLEQNPRWRLVPRGQAVNLRCILKNSQYPWMSWYQQDLQKQLQWLFTLRSPGDKEVKSLPGADYLATRVTDTELRLQVANMSQGRTLYCTCSALRDRNTGQLYFGEGSKLTVL.

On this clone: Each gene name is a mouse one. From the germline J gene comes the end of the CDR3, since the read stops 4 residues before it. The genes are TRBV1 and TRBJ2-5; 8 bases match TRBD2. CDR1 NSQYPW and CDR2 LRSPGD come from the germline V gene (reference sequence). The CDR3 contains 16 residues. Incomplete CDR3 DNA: TGCACCTGCAGTGCAGACTGGGGGGTGGTTGGAGAC. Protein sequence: CTCSADWGVVGD. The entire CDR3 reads CTCSADWGVVGDTQYF.

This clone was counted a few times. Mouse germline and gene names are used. The chain's CDR3 is CASSQQGHQDTQYF. The sequenced part of the CDR3 DNA is TGTGCCAGCAGTCAACAGGGGCACCAAGAC. The V gene is TRBV14, the J gene TRBJ2-5; 7 nucleotides align to TRBD1. The read terminates 4 residues ahead of where the CDR3 ends, so the germline J gene completes it. CDR1 and CDR2 (germline): SGHDT, FRDEAV. V was clipped by 4 bases and J by 1 base; unmatched bases: 3. The length of the CDR3 is 14 residues.

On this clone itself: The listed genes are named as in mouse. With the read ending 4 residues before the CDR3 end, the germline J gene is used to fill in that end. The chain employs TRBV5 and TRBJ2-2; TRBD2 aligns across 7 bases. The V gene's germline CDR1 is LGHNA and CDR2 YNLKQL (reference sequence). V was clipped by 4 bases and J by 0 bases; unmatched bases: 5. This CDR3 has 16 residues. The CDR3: CASSLPGGSNTGQLYF. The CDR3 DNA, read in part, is TGTGCCAGCAGCCTTCCTGGGGGTTCAAACACCGGG.

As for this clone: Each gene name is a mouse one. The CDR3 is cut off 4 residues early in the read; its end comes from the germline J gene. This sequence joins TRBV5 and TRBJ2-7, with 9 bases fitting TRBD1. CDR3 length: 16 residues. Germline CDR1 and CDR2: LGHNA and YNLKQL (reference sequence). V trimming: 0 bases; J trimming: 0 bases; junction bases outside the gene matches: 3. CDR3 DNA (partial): TGTGCCAGCAGCCAAGACCCGACAGGGGGCTCCTAT. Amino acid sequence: CASSQDPTGGSY. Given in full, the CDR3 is CASSQDPTGGSYEQYF.

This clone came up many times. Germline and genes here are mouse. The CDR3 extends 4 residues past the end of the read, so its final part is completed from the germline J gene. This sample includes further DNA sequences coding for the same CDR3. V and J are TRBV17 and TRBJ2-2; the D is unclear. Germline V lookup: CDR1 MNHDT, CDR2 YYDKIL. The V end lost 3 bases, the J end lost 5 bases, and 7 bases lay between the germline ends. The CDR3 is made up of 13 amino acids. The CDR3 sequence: CASSRSGTGQLYF. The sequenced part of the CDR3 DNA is TGTGCTAGCAGTAGGAGTGGGACCGGG.

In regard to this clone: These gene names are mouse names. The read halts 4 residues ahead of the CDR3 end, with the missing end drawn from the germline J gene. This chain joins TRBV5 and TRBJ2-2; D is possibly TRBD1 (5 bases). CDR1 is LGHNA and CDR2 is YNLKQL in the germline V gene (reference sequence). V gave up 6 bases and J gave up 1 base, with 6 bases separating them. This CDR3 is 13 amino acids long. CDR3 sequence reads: CASRRGNTGQLYF. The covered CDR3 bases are TGTGCCAGCAGGAGGGGAAACACCGGG.

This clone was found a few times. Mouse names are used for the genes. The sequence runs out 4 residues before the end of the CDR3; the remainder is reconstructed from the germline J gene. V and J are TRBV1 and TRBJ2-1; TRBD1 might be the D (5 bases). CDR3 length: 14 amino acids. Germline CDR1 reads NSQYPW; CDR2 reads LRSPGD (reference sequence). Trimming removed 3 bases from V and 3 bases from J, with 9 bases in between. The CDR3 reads CTCSADSPYAEQFF. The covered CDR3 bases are TGCACCTGCAGTGCTGACAGCCCCTATGCT.

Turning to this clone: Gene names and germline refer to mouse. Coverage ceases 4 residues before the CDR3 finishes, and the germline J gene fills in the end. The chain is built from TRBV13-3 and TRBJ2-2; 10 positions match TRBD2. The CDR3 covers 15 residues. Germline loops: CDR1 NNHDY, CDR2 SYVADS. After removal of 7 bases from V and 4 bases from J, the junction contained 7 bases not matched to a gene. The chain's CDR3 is CASFWGGAGTGQLYF. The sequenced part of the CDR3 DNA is TGTGCCAGCTTCTGGGGGGGCGCGGGCACCGGG.

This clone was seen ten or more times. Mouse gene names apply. The DNA read from the CDR3 is TGTGCCAGCGGGACCGGGACAGGGAATGCT. Translating gives CASGTGTGNA. The whole CDR3 region reads CASGTGTGNAEQFF. The chain carries TRBV13-2 and TRBJ2-1, with 9 bases fitting TRBD1. The missing CDR3 end, 4 residues past where the read stops, is filled in from the germline J gene. Per germline, CDR1 NNHNN and CDR2 SYGAGS (reference sequence). V lost 5 bases to trimming and J lost 5 bases; unmatched junction nucleotides: 5. The CDR3 spans 14 residues.

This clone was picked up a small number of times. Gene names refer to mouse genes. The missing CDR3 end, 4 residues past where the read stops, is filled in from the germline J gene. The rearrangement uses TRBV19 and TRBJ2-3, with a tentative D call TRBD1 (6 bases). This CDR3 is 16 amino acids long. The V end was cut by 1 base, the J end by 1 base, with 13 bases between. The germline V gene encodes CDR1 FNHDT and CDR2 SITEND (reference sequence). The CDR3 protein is CASSINRESGAETLYF. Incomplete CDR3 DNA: TGTGCCAGCAGTATAAACAGGGAGAGCGGTGCAGAA.

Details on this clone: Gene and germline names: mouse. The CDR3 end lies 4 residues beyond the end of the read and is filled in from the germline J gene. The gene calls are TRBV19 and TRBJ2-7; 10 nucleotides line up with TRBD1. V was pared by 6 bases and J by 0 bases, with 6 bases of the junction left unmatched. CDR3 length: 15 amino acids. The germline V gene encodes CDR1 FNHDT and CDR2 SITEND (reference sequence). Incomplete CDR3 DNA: TGTGCCAGCACCCCGGACAGGGGGGCCTCCTAT. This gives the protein CASTPDRGASY. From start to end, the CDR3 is CASTPDRGASYEQYF.

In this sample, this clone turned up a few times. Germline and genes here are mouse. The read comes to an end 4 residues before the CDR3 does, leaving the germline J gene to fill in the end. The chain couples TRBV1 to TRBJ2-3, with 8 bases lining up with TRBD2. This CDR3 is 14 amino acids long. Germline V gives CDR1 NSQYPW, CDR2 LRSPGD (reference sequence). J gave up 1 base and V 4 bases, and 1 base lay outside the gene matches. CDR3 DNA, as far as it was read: TGCACCTGCAGTGATGGGGGGGGTGCAGAA. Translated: CTCSDGGGAE. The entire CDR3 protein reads CTCSDGGGAETLYF.

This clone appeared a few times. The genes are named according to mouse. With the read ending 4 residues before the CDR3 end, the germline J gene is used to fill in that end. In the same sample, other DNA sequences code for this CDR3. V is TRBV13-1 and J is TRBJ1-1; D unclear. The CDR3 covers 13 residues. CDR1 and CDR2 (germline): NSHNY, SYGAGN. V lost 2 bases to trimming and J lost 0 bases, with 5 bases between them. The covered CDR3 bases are TGTGCCAGCAGTGACAGAACAAACACA. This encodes CASSDRTNT. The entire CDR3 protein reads CASSDRTNTEVFF.

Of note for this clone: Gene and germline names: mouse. The DNA read from the CDR3 is TGTGCCAGCAGTCAGGGCGAGGCT. Residues: CASSQGEA. The whole CDR3 sequence is CASSQGEAEQFF. The J gene is TRBJ2-1, the V gene TRBV19; the D gene is possibly TRBD1 (5 bases). The read gets to within 4 residues of the CDR3 end, and the germline J gene fills in the rest. In germline, CDR1 is FNHDT, CDR2 SITEND (reference sequence). CDR3 length: 12 amino acids.

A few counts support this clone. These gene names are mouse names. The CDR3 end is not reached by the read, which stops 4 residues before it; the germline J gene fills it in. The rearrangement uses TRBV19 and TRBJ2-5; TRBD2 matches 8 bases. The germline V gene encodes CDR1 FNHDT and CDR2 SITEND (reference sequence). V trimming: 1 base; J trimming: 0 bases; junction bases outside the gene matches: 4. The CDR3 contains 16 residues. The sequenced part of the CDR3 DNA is TGTGCCAGCAGTATACTGGGGGGACAAAACCAAGAC. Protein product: CASSILGGQNQD. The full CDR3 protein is CASSILGGQNQDTQYF. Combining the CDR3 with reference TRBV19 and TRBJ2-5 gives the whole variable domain GGIITQTPKFLIGQEGQKLTLKCQQNFNHDTMYWYRQDSGKGLRLIYYSITENDLQKGDLSEGYDASREKKSSFSLTVTSAQKNEMAVFLCASSILGGQNQDTQYFGPGTRLLVL.

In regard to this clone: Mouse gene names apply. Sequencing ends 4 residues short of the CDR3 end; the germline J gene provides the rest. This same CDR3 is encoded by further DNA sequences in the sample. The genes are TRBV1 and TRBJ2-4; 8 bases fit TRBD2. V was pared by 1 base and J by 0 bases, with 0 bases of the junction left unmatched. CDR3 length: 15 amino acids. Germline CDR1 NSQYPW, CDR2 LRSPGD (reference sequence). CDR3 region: CTCSAAGGSQNTLYF. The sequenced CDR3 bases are TGCACCTGCAGTGCAGCTGGGGGGAGTCAAAAC.

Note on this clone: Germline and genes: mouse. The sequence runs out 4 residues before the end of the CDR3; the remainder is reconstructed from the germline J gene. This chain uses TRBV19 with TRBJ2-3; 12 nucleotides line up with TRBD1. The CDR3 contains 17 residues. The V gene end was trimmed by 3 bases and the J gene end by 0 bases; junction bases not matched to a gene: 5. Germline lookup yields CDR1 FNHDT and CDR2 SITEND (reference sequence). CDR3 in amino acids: CASSRDRGQGSAETLYF. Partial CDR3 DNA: TGTGCCAGCAGTAGGGACAGGGGGCAGGGTAGTGCAGAA.

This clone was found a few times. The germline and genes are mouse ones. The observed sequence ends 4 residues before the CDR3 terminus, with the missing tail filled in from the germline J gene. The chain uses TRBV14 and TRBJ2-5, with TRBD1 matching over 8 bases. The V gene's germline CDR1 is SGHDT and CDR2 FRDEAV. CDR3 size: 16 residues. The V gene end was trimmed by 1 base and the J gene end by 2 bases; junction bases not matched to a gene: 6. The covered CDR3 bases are TGTGCCAGCAGTTTCGGGGCAGGGGGCATCCAAGAC. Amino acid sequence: CASSFGAGGIQD. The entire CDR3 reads CASSFGAGGIQDTQYF.

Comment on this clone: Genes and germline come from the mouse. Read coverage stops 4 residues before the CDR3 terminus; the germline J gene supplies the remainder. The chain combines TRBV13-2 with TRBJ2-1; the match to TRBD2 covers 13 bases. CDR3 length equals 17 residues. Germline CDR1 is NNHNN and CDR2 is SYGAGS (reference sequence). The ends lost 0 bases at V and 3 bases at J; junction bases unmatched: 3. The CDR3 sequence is CASGDGGTGGVYAEQFF. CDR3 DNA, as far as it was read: TGTGCCAGCGGTGATGGAGGGACTGGGGGGGTCTATGCT.

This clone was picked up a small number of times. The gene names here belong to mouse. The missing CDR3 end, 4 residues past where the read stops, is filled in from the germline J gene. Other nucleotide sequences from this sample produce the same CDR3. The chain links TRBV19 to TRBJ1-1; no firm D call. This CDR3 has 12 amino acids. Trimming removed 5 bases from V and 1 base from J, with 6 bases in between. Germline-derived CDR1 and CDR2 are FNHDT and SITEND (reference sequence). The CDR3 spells CASSLRNTEVFF. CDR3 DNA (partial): TGTGCCAGCAGCCTCAGGAACACA.

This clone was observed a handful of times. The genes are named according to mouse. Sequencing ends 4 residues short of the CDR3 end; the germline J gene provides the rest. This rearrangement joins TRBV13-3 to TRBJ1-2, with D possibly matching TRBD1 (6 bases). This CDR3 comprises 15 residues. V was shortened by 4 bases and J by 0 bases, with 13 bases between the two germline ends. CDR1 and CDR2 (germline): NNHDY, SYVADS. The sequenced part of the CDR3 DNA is TGTGCCAGCAGTCCTCGACAGGCCTCAAACTCC. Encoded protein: CASSPRQASNS. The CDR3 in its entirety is CASSPRQASNSDYTF.

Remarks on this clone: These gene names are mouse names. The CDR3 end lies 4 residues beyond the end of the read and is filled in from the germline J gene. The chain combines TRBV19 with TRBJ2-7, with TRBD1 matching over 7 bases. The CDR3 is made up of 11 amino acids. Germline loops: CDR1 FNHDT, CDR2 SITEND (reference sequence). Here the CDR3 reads CARGTAYEQYF. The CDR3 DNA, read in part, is TGTGCCAGAGGGACAGCATAT.

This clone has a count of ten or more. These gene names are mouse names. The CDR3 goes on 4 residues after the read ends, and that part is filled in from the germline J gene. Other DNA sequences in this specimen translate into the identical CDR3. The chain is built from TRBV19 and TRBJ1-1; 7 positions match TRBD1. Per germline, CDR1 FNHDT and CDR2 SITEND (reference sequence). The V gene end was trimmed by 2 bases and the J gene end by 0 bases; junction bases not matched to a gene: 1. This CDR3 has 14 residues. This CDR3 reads CASSMQGANTEVFF. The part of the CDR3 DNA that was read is TGTGCCAGCAGTATGCAGGGGGCAAACACA. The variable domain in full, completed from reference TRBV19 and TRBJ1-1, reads GGIITQTPKFLIGQEGQKLTLKCQQNFNHDTMYWYRQDSGKGLRLIYYSITENDLQKGDLSEGYDASREKKSSFSLTVTSAQKNEMAVFLCASSMQGANTEVFFGKGTRLTVV.

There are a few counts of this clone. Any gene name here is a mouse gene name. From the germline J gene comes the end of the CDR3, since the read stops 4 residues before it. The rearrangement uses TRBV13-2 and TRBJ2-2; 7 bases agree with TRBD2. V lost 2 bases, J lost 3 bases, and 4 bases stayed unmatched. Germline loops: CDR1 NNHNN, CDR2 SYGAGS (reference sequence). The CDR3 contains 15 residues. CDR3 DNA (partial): TGTGCCAGCGGTGAGCCGGGACTGTACACCGGG. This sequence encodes CASGEPGLYTG. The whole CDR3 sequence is CASGEPGLYTGQLYF.

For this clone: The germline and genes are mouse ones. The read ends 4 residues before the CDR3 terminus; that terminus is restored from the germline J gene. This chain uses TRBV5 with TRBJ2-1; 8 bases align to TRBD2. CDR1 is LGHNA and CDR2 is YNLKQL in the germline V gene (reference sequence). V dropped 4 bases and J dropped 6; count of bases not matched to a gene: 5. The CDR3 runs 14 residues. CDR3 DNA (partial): TGTGCCAGCAGCCCAGTGGGGGGGGGTGCT. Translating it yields CASSPVGGGA. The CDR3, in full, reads CASSPVGGGAEQFF.

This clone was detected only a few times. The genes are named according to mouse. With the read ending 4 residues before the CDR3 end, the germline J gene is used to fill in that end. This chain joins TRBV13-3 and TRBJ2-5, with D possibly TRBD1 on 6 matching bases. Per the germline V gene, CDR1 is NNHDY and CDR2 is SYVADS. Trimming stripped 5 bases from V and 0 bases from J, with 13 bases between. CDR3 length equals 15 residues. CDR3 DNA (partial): TGTGCCAGCAGCCGTGGGACAATTAACCAAGAC. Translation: CASSRGTINQD. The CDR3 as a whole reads CASSRGTINQDTQYF.

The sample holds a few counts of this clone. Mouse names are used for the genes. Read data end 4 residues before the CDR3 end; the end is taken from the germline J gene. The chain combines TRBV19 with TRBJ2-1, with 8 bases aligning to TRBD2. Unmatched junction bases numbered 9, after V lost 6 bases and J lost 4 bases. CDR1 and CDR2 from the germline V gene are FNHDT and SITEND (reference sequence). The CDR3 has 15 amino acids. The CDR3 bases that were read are TGTGCCAGCAACTACCGACTGGGGTCGTATGCT. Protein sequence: CASNYRLGSYA. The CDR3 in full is CASNYRLGSYAEQFF. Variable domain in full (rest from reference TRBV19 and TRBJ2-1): GGIITQTPKFLIGQEGQKLTLKCQQNFNHDTMYWYRQDSGKGLRLIYYSITENDLQKGDLSEGYDASREKKSSFSLTVTSAQKNEMAVFLCASNYRLGSYAEQFFGPGTRLTVL.